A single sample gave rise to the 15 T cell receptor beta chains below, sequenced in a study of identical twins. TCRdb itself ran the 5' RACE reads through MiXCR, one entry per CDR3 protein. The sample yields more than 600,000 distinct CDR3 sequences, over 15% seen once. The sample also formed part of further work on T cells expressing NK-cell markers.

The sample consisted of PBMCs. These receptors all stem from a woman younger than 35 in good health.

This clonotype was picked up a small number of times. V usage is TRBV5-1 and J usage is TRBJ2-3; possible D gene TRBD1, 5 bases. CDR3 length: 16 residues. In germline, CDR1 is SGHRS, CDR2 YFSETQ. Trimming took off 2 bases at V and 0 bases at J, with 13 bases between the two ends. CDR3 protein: CASSFGHFTSTDTQYF. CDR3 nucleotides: TGCGCCAGCAGCTTCGGACACTTCACAAGCACAGATACGCAGTATTTT.

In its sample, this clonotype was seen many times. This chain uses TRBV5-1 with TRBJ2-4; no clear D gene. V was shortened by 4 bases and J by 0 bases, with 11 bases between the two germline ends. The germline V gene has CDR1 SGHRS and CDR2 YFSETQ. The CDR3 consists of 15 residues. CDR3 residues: CASSPLVLAKNIQYF. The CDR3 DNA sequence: TGCGCCAGCAGCCCCCTCGTCCTAGCCAAAAACATTCAGTACTTC.

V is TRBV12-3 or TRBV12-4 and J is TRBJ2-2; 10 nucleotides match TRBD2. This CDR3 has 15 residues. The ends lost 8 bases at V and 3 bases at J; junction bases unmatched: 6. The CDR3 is CASGAGGSYTGELFF. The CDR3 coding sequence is TGTGCCAGCGGAGCGGGGGGGAGTTACACCGGGGAGCTGTTTTTT.

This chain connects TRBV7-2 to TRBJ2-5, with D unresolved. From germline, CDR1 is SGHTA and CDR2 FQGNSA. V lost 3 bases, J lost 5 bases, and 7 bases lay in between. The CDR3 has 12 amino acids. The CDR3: CASSFVPETQYF. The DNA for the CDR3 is TGTGCCAGCAGCTTTGTTCCGGAGACCCAGTACTTC.

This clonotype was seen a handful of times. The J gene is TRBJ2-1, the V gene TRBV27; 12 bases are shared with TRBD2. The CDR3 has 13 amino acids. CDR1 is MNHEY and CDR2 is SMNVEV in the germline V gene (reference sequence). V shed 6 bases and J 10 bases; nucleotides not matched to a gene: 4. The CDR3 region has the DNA TGTGCCAGCAGCACACTAGCGGGGGGCGAGCAGTTCTTC. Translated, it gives CASSTLAGGEQFF.

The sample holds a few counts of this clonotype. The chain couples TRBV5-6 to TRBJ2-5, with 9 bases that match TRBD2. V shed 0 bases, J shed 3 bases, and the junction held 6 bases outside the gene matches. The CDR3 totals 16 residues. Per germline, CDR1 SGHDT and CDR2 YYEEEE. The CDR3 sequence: CASSLVGSGGKETQYF. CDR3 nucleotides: TGTGCCAGCAGCTTGGTTGGTAGCGGGGGAAAAGAGACCCAGTACTTC.

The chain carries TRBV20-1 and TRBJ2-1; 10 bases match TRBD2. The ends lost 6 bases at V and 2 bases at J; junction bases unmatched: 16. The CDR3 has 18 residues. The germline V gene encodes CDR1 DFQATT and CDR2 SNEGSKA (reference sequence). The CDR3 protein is CSAELAGGYGDTYNEQFF. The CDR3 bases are TGCAGTGCCGAGTTAGCGGGAGGATATGGGGACACCTACAATGAGCAGTTCTTC.

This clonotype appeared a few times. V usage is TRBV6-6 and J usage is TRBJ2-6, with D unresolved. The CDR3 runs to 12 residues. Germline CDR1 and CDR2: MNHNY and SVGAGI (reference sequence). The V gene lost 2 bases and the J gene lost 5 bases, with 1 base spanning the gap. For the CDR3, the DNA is TGTGCCAGCAGTTACCGGGCCAACGTCCTGACTTTC. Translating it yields CASSYRANVLTF.

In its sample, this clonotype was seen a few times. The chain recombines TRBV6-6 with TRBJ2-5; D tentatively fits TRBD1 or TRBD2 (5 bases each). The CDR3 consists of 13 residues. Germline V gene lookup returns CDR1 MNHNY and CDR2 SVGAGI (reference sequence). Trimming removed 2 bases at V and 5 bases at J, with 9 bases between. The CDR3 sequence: CASSYGGGETQYF. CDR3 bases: TGTGCCAGCAGTTACGGGGGTGGGGAGACCCAGTACTTC.

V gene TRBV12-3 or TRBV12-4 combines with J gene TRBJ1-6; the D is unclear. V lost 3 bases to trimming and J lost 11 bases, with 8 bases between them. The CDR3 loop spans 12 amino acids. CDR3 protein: CASSFYQPPLHF. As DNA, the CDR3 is TGTGCCAGCAGTTTTTATCAGCCACCCCTCCACTTT.

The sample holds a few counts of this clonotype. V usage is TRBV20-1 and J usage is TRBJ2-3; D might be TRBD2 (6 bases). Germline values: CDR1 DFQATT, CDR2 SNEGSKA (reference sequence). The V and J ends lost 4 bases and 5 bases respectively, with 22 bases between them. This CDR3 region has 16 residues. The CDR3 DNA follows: TGCAGTGCTAATGAAATCGGGACTCCACTGGGAGATACGCAGTATTTT. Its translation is CSANEIGTPLGDTQYF.

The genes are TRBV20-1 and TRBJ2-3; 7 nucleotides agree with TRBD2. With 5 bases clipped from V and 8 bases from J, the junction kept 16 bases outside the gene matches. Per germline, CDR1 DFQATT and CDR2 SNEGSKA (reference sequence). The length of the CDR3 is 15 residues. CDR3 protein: CSAGSRDYAGFTQYF. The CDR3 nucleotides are TGCAGTGCTGGTTCCCGGGACTATGCCGGCTTTACGCAGTATTTT.

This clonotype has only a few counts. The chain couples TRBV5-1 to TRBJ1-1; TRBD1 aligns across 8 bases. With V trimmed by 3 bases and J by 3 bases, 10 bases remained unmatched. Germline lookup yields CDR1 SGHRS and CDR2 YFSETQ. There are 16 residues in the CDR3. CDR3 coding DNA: TGCGCCAGCAGCTCGGCCTCAGGGGGCTGGGACACTGAAGCTTTCTTT. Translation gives CASSSASGGWDTEAFF.

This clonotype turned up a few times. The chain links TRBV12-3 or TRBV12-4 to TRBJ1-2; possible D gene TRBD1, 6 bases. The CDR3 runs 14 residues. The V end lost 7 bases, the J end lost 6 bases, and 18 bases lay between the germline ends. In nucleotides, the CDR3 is TGTGCCAGCACCAGAGACCTCCAGGGGCATGGCTACACCTTC. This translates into CASTRDLQGHGYTF.

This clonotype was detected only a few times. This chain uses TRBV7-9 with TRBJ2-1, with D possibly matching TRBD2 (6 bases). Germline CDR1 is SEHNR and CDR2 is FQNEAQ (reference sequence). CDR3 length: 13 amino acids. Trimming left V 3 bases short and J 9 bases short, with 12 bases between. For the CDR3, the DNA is TGTGCCAGCAGCTTCGGCGGGATCGGTGAGCAGTTCTTC. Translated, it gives CASSFGGIGEQFF.